This TCR beta chain is from a study of T cells in Graves' hyperthyroidism and ophthalmopathy. The investigators amplified TCR beta CDR3 regions from RNA transcripts. Carried out on the TCR CDR3, a first-round RT-PCR used the HTBI primer set. A single record per CDR3 protein comes from TCRdb applying MiXCR to the multiplex PCR reads. The sample has 730,000 or so distinct CDR3 sequences; 15% to 20% are singletons. The germline gives CDR1 DFQATT, CDR2 SNEGSKA (reference sequence). CDR3 size: 16 residues. J was trimmed by 8 bases and V by 0 bases; bases with no gene match: 12. First hyperthyroidism diagnosis is when the blood sample was obtained, before any ophthalmopathy symptoms.

Sequencing was done on a sample of blood. The chain uses TRBV20-1 and TRBJ1-2; TRBD1 matches 10 bases. The clonotype originates from a woman in her forties or fifties with Graves' hyperthyroidism that later progressed to Graves' ophthalmopathy. CDR3 protein: CSARDRDRGGLRGYTF. CDR3 DNA: TGCAGTGCTAGAGATCGGGACAGGGGAGGATTGCGGGGCTACACCTTC.